Listed below are T cell receptor beta chains from one sample, sequenced in a study of T cell responses to AZD1222 COVID-19 vaccine. Repertoires were generated with immunoSEQ multiplex PCR, while TCRdb's copy carries only in-frame clones and drops some. The table includes 120,000 or so clones, roughly 88% detected once. Sequenced here: peripheral blood, sampled on day 0 of AZD1222 vaccination. The receptor source for this set is an adult in good health. The conserved cysteine and the conserved F or W are not part of the CDR3 here. The order of the fields is D gene, V gene, CDR3 protein. The D gene is left open where the match is weak.

- TRBV3-1/TRBV3-2 ASSSRGAYEQY
- TRBV7-9 ASSLPRTGPYEQY
- TRBV11-3 ASGKKYEQY
- TRBV30 AWRQNMNTEAF
- TRBV2 ASRVKRGSYEQY
- TRBV20-1 SATTGDLH
- TRBV12-3/TRBV12-4 ASSPPPTVEAF
TRBD1 TRBV9 ASSVATGGYEQY
- TRBV9 ASSPDRGYGYT
- TRBV28 ASSFSPGLGNYEQY
- TRBV28 ASSQIYSPYEQY
- TRBV6-6 ASSYEGIHQPQH
TRBD1 TRBV4-1 ASSQNRDREQY
- TRBV6-5 ASSPTVNTEAF
- TRBV28 ASSYGGSYEQY
- TRBV5-1 ASSRGTYEQY
- TRBV15 ATSRGAGEGHNEQF